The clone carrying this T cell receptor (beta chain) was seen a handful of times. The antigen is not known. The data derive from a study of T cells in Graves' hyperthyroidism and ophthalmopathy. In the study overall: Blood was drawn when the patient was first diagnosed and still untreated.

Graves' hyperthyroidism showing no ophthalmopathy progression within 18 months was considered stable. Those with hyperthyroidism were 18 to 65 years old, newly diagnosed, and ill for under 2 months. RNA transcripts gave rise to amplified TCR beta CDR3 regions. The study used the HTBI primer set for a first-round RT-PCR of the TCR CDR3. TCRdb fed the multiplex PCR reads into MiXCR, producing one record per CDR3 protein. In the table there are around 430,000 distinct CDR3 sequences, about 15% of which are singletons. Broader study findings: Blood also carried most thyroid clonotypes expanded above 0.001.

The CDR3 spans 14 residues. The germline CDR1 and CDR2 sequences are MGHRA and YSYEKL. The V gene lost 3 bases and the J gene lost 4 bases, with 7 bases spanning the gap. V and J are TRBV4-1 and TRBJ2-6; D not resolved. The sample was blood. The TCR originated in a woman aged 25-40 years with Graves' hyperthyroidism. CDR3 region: CASSQWTGANVLTF. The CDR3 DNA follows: TGCGCCAGCAGCCAGTGGACGGGGGCCAACGTCCTGACTTTC.